The present T cell receptor (beta chain) was sequenced within a study of blood T cell repertoires in COVID-19. Overall study: Sources were T cells, B-cell-depleted T cells, or PBMCs; the material itself was cDNA or gDNA.

The CDR3 sequence is 15 residues long. Losses at the gene ends were 6 bases for V and 6 bases for J; bases not matched to a gene: 6. Germline values: CDR1 MNHEY, CDR2 SMNVEV (reference sequence). Some clones are missing from TCRdb's copy, which holds only in-frame ones; the method was immunoSEQ multiplex PCR. The table has 200,000 to 250,000 clones, around 80% seen once. This chain links TRBV27 with TRBJ1-6, with 9 bases lining up with TRBD1. The sequence derives from a man in his thirties or forties with acute COVID-19. Input material: PBMCs or T cells enriched from blood (not recorded which). CDR3 in amino acids: CASRTGGEANSPLHF. As DNA, the CDR3 is TGTGCCAGCAGAACAGGGGGCGAAGCTAATTCACCCCTCCACTTT.